The 7 T cell receptor beta chains listed next were all sequenced from one sample in a study of OX40 agonist ivuxolimab in advanced cancers. Clones were read by immunoSEQ multiplex PCR, and TCRdb kept only the in-frame ones, dropping some. The sample lists around 94,000 clones, around nine tenths occurring once. The sample was CD4+ or CD8+ T cells sorted from blood, taken in a trial of the OX40 agonist ivuxolimab. These receptors were obtained from an adult with an advanced solid tumor such as melanoma, head and neck, liver or kidney cancer.

The chain recombines TRBV18 with TRBJ2-7; the D gene is possibly TRBD2 (5 bases). Germline-derived CDR1 and CDR2 are KGHSH and LQKENI. The CDR3 is 14 residues long. V was cut by 5 bases and J by 4 bases, with 15 bases left in between. CDR3 sequence reads: CASSNTGNQYEQYF. The CDR3 nucleotides read TGTGCCAGCTCAAATACCGGGAATCAATACGAGCAGTACTTC.

The CDR3 region has the DNA TGTGCCAGCAGCCCCCCTAGTGCCGCGGAGTACAATGAGCAGTTCTTC. This gives the protein CASSPPSAAEYNEQFF. This chain uses TRBV5-4 with TRBJ2-1; D unresolved. The CDR3 runs 16 residues. The ends were cut back, 4 bases at V and 4 bases at J, with 18 bases in the middle. Germline V gives CDR1 SGHNT, CDR2 YYREEE (reference sequence).

This sequence joins TRBV5-8 and TRBJ2-5; TRBD2 agrees at 8 bases. CDR1 is SGHTS and CDR2 is YDEGEE in the germline V gene. The CDR3 extends over 19 amino acids. V gave up 5 bases and J gave up 1 base; unmatched junction bases: 19. The CDR3 nucleotides are TGTGCCAGCAGTGCACCGGGACGTAGACTAGCGAACAGCCAAGAGACCCAGTACTTC. Translated, it gives CASSAPGRRLANSQETQYF.

This clone is a singleton in its sample. The chain uses TRBV5-4 and TRBJ2-7, with 9 bases matching TRBD1. The CDR3 loop spans 19 amino acids. V trimming: 4 bases; J trimming: 3 bases; junction bases outside the gene matches: 20. Germline V gives CDR1 SGHNT, CDR2 YYREEE (reference sequence). CDR3 protein: CASSPIFGALGTGYYEQYF. Written as DNA, the CDR3 is TGTGCCAGCAGCCCAATTTTCGGGGCCCTCGGGACAGGGTACTACGAGCAGTACTTC.

The chain is built from TRBV7-8 and TRBJ1-2, with 8 bases aligning to TRBD1. The CDR3 runs 13 residues. Germline V lookup: CDR1 SGHVS, CDR2 FQNEAQ. V shed 6 bases, J shed 7 bases, and the junction held 7 bases outside the gene matches. The CDR3 sequence: CASSHTTGAGYTF. CDR3 bases: TGTGCCAGCAGTCACACGACAGGGGCTGGCTACACCTTC.

This chain uses TRBV7-3 with TRBJ1-2; D ambiguous. CDR3 length: 14 residues. Looked up from germline, CDR1 is SGHTA and CDR2 is FQGTGA. V lost 0 bases, J lost 4 bases, and 9 bases lay in between. For the CDR3, the DNA is TGTGCCAGCAGCTTAACTCCGAGAACCTATGGCTACACCTTC. Translation: CASSLTPRTYGYTF. Complete variable domain (other parts from reference TRBV7-3 and TRBJ1-2): GAGVSQTPSNKVTEKGKYVELRCDPISGHTALYWYRQSLGQGPEFLIYFQGTGAADDSGLPNDRFFAVRPEGSVSTLKIQRTERGDSAVYLCASSLTPRTYGYTFGSGTRLTVV.

Details on this clone: One junction end does not reproduce the germline sequence, and a read error may be involved. The sample holds other DNA sequences that translate to the same CDR3. The chain couples TRBV4-3 to TRBJ1-2; unclear D gene. The CDR3 runs to 15 residues. In germline, CDR1 is LGHNA, CDR2 YSLEER. Here the CDR3 reads CASSQARPGTYGYTF. CDR3 sequence (DNA): TGCGCCAGTAGCCAAGCGCGTCCGGGAACCTATGGCTACACCTTC.